The TCR beta chain under discussion was sequenced for a study of blood T cell repertoires in COVID-19. About the research overall: Samples taken during acute and convalescent COVID-19 were collected in the United States, Italy and Spain. The cDNA or gDNA used as material had been derived from T cells, B-cell-depleted T cells, or PBMCs.

Study processing details: Reference gene primer amplification gave estimated nucleated cell counts. Sequenced by immunoSEQ multiplex PCR; TCRdb stores in-frame clones only, minus some. The D gene and trimming were derived from the DNA, and the V and J assignments and clone size from that table. This sample has about 140,000 clones; roughly 84% occur once, and the top ten carry about 8.1%. The CDR3 runs 11 residues. Germline values: CDR1 MNHEY, CDR2 SVGAGI. The V gene lost 6 bases and the J gene lost 7 bases, with 7 bases spanning the gap. Seattle participants joined during active infection and were tracked over time.

The chain uses TRBV6-5 and TRBJ2-1, with D uncertain. Material for sequencing was peripheral blood. This sequence originates from a man younger than 45 with COVID-19, enrolled during active disease. For the CDR3, the DNA is TGTGCCAGCAGCCGTCAGAATGAGCAGTTCTTC. This encodes CASSRQNEQFF.